The entry below describes one T cell receptor (beta chain). Germline V gene data show CDR1 as MNHEY and CDR2 as SVGEGT. Trimming stripped 6 bases from V and 6 bases from J, with 16 bases between. The CDR3 extends over 14 amino acids. The sample comes from a study of blood T cell repertoires in COVID-19. Clones were sequenced by immunoSEQ multiplex PCR, and TCRdb holds only the in-frame ones, with some missing. The profile shows about 160,000 clones, about 82% of them singletons. The sequence was obtained from a middle-aged man with active or convalescent COVID-19. The sequenced sample consisted of peripheral blood. The J gene is TRBJ2-3, the V gene TRBV6-2 or TRBV6-3; no reliable D call. The CDR3 loop reads CASSPQAPPDTQYF. The CDR3, as DNA: TGTGCCAGCAGCCCCCAGGCGCCTCCGGATACGCAGTATTTT.